Below, 18 T cell receptor beta chains from the same sample are listed, as sequenced in a study of T-cell reconstitution after alpha-beta-depleted transplantation in children. Researchers prepared the TCRbeta library using unique molecular identifiers, the study reports. TCRdb passed the PCR reads through MiXCR, listing each CDR3 protein once. Among roughly 200,000 distinct CDR3 sequences listed, roughly 6.8% were seen once. Material: PBMCs from the stem cell graft donor, obtained from the stem cell graft. These receptors were collected from a human donor who donated a stem cell graft to a child with Wiskott-Aldrich syndrome.

At least ten counts were recorded for this clonotype. The rearrangement links TRBV5-5 to TRBJ1-4; 7 bases match TRBD1. CDR3 length: 14 residues. Per germline, CDR1 SGHKS and CDR2 YYEKEE (reference sequence). V gave up 6 bases and J gave up 7 bases; unmatched junction bases: 9. The chain's CDR3 is CASTEGALSEKLFF. Here the CDR3 DNA reads TGTGCCAGCACCGAGGGGGCGTTGAGTGAAAAACTGTTTTTT.

This clonotype was recorded at least ten times. The chain carries TRBV20-1 and TRBJ2-5; perhaps TRBD1 as D (6 bases). The V end lost 3 bases, the J end lost 3 bases, and 11 bases lay between the germline ends. CDR3 length equals 13 residues. Germline CDR1 is DFQATT and CDR2 is SNEGSKA (reference sequence). This chain's CDR3 is CSARTRGEETQYF. The CDR3 nucleotides read TGCAGTGCTAGGACCAGGGGTGAAGAGACCCAGTACTTC.

There are many counts of this clonotype. The chain couples TRBV7-9 to TRBJ1-1; D gene uncertain. The germline gives CDR1 SEHNR, CDR2 FQNEAQ (reference sequence). The CDR3 spans 14 residues. Trimming pared 5 bases from V and 0 bases from J, leaving 10 bases between. CDR3 nucleotide sequence: TGTGCCAGCAGCCCCCATACAGTGAACACTGAAGCTTTCTTT. Amino acids: CASSPHTVNTEAFF.

The chain employs TRBV14 and TRBJ2-1; D unresolved. Germline CDR1 reads SGHDN; CDR2 reads FVKESK. V was trimmed by 1 base and J by 3 bases, leaving 7 bases between them. CDR3 length: 14 amino acids. CDR3 in DNA: TGTGCCAGCAGCCAAGTGATGGTCTACAATGAGCAGTTCTTC. Protein: CASSQVMVYNEQFF.

The chain recombines TRBV7-2 with TRBJ1-1, with a possible D match to TRBD1 (6 bases). The CDR3 extends over 13 amino acids. CDR1 SGHTA and CDR2 FQGNSA come from the germline V gene. With 3 bases removed from V and 4 bases from J, the gap between germline ends came to 9 bases. CDR3 nucleotide sequence: TGTGCCAGCAGCTTTCAGGGGATCACTGAAGCTTTCTTT. As protein: CASSFQGITEAFF.

This clonotype was detected a few times. The chain joins TRBV19 to TRBJ2-5, with D perhaps assigned TRBD1 or TRBD2 (6 bases each). V was clipped by 9 bases and J by 4 bases, with 15 bases between them. The CDR3 sequence is 13 residues long. Germline values: CDR1 LNHDA, CDR2 SQIVND (reference sequence). The CDR3: CASRRGFRETQYF. The CDR3 DNA follows: TGTGCCAGCCGGAGGGGGTTCCGAGAGACCCAGTACTTC.

This clonotype came up many times. The chain links TRBV12-3 or TRBV12-4 to TRBJ1-6, with 9 bases fitting TRBD1. The length of the CDR3 is 15 residues. V lost 7 bases to trimming and J lost 11 bases; unmatched junction nucleotides: 12. The chain's CDR3 is CASTSRTGATAPLHF. CDR3 bases: TGTGCCAGCACCTCCCGGACAGGGGCGACTGCACCCCTCCACTTT.

This clonotype has a count of ten or more. The chain uses TRBV29-1 and TRBJ1-2; D might be TRBD1 (5 bases). Per the germline V gene, CDR1 is SQVTM and CDR2 is ANQGSEA. V dropped 0 bases and J dropped 5 bases, with 13 bases sitting between them. The CDR3 is made up of 14 amino acids. Written as DNA, the CDR3 is TGCAGCGTTGAAGATCGGTTACAGGAGTATGGCTACACCTTC. It translates to CSVEDRLQEYGYTF.

This clonotype was seen repeatedly, ten times or more. The chain couples TRBV12-3 or TRBV12-4 to TRBJ2-1, with TRBD1 matching 7 bases. The CDR3 is made up of 15 amino acids. V was clipped by 3 bases and J by 4 bases; unmatched bases: 6. The CDR3: CASSLTGTAYNEQFF. Written as DNA, the CDR3 is TGTGCCAGCAGTTTGACCGGGACAGCATACAATGAGCAGTTCTTC.

The V and J genes are TRBV5-5 and TRBJ2-7, with D unclear. V lost 2 bases and J 4 bases, leaving 13 bases between the germline ends. Germline V CDR1 and CDR2: SGHKS, YYEKEE (reference sequence). The CDR3 covers 14 residues. In DNA, the CDR3 is TGTGCCAGCAGCTTCGGCGGTAGCTTTTACGAGCAGTACTTC. This gives the protein CASSFGGSFYEQYF.

This clonotype was counted at least ten times. The V gene is TRBV30, the J gene TRBJ2-4; TRBD1 might be the D (5 bases). Germline V CDR1 and CDR2: GTSNPN, SVGIG (reference sequence). The CDR3 loop spans 11 amino acids. The V end lost 5 bases, the J end lost 9 bases, and 11 bases lay between the germline ends. The CDR3 sequence is CAWGEGAIQYF. The DNA of the CDR3 is TGTGCCTGGGGAGAAGGGGCCATTCAGTACTTC.

This clonotype was counted between two and nine times. V gene TRBV7-9 combines with J gene TRBJ2-7; maybe TRBD2 (6 bases). The V and J ends lost 2 bases and 2 bases respectively, with 10 bases between them. Germline-derived CDR1 and CDR2 are SEHNR and FQNEAQ (reference sequence). The CDR3 spans 14 residues. The CDR3 bases are TGTGCCAGCAGCTTACTGGGGGGAACCTACGAGCAGTACTTC. Its protein is CASSLLGGTYEQYF.

This clonotype was recorded many times. The V gene is TRBV20-1, the J gene TRBJ2-2; perhaps TRBD2 as D (6 bases). Deletions cut 6 bases from V and 1 base from J, with 15 bases between. This CDR3 contains 15 residues. Germline V gene sequence: CDR1 DFQATT, CDR2 SNEGSKA (reference sequence). CDR3 region: CSAGGTSGNTGELFF. CDR3 bases: TGCAGTGCCGGAGGGACCTCCGGGAACACCGGGGAGCTGTTTTTT.

V gene TRBV30 combines with J gene TRBJ2-3, with 9 bases aligning to TRBD2. Germline V gene data show CDR1 as GTSNPN and CDR2 as SVGIG (reference sequence). With V trimmed by 3 bases and J by 4 bases, 8 bases remained unmatched. This CDR3 region has 15 residues. CDR3 sequence reads: CAWSFLAGRPDTQYF. In DNA, the CDR3 is TGTGCCTGGAGCTTTCTAGCGGGGAGGCCAGATACGCAGTATTTT.

This clonotype was recorded many times. The CDR3 sequence: CASSLGQGKNEQFF. The CDR3, as DNA: TGTGCCAGCAGCCTGGGGCAGGGGAAAAATGAGCAGTTCTTC. The J gene is TRBJ2-1, the V gene TRBV7-9, with D possibly being TRBD1 (6 bases). CDR3 length: 14 amino acids. The germline CDR1 and CDR2 sequences are SEHNR and FQNEAQ (reference sequence). Trimming took off 5 bases at V and 7 bases at J, with 15 bases between the two ends.

This clonotype was found many times. The chain couples TRBV5-6 to TRBJ1-1; the D is unclear. V was cut by 2 bases and J by 4 bases, with 9 bases left in between. CDR1 and CDR2 (germline): SGHDT, YYEEEE. CDR3 length: 13 amino acids. The CDR3 coding sequence is TGTGCCAGCAGCTTTATTCGGGGCACTGAAGCTTTCTTT. Translating it yields CASSFIRGTEAFF.

This clonotype was observed many times. The genes are TRBV20-1 and TRBJ2-7; perhaps TRBD2 as D (6 bases). V was trimmed by 4 bases and J by 1 base, leaving 14 bases between them. CDR3 length equals 14 residues. Germline V gives CDR1 DFQATT, CDR2 SNEGSKA (reference sequence). The CDR3 spells CSAKGTGKSYEQYF. In nucleotides, the CDR3 is TGCAGTGCTAAAGGGACTGGTAAATCCTACGAGCAGTACTTC.

This clonotype was seen ten or more times. This chain connects TRBV24-1 to TRBJ2-7; perhaps TRBD1 as D (6 bases). V shed 5 bases and J shed 6 bases, with 13 bases lying between them. The CDR3 covers 13 residues. Germline values: CDR1 KGHDR, CDR2 SFDVKD. The CDR3 sequence: CATSAGAISEQYF. The CDR3 DNA sequence: TGTGCCACCAGTGCAGGGGCAATAAGCGAGCAGTACTTC.